The next 31 T cell receptor beta chains were all read from a single sample in a study of long-term antiretroviral therapy in people with HIV. Runs used v3.0 of the immunoSEQ assay and were done at survey level. Libraries were prepared by immunoSEQ multiplex PCR; TCRdb keeps only in-frame clonotypes and omits some of them. The sample yields 20,000 to 25,000 clones, roughly 84% seen once. The sample was unsorted PBMCs, taken 1.2 years after starting antiretroviral therapy. These receptors originate from a middle-aged woman with HIV.

The chain recombines TRBV19 with TRBJ1-2, with D perhaps TRBD1 (5 bases). The CDR3 consists of 11 residues. V was shortened by 4 bases and J by 5 bases, with 5 bases between the two germline ends. CDR1 and CDR2 from the germline V gene are LNHDA and SQIVND (reference sequence). CDR3 amino acids: CASSTGYGYTF. CDR3 DNA sequence: TGTGCCAGTAGTACAGGGTATGGCTACACCTTC.

This chain connects TRBV28 to TRBJ2-3; perhaps TRBD1 as D (5 bases). CDR1 and CDR2 from the germline V gene are MDHEN and SYDVKM. V dropped 10 bases and J dropped 1 base, with 9 bases sitting between them. The CDR3 runs to 12 residues. The CDR3 protein is CATLTGTDTQYF. The CDR3 nucleotides read TGTGCCACCTTGACAGGCACAGATACGCAGTATTTT.

The chain employs TRBV29-1 and TRBJ2-5; D is perhaps TRBD1 (5 bases). Germline CDR1 reads SQVTM; CDR2 reads ANQGSEA. V lost 6 bases and J lost 4, with 18 bases in between. The CDR3 runs 14 residues. The CDR3 reads CSVARQWELETQYF. The CDR3 DNA follows: TGCAGCGTCGCACGACAGTGGGAATTAGAGACCCAGTACTTC.

V gene TRBV11-2 combines with J gene TRBJ2-5; tentatively, D is TRBD2 (5 bases). Germline V gene sequence: CDR1 SGHAT, CDR2 FQNNGV. V lost 1 base, J lost 4 bases, and 10 bases lay in between. The CDR3 loop spans 14 amino acids. The CDR3, as DNA: TGTGCCAGCAGCTTAGGTGTTAGCGTAGAGACCCAGTACTTC. Translating it yields CASSLGVSVETQYF.

This clone was detected only once. The rearrangement links TRBV5-5 to TRBJ2-7, with 9 bases fitting TRBD2. The CDR3 covers 16 residues. V was clipped by 0 bases and J by 4 bases; unmatched bases: 8. Germline assignment: CDR1 SGHKS and CDR2 YYEKEE (reference sequence). The CDR3, as DNA: TGTGCCAGCAGCTTGGCACCCCGGACTAGCGAATACGAGCAGTACTTC. As protein: CASSLAPRTSEYEQYF.

The genes are TRBV7-3 and TRBJ1-1; 8 bases line up with TRBD1. This CDR3 comprises 15 residues. Germline V CDR1 and CDR2: SGHTA, FQGTGA. V lost 5 bases, J lost 2 bases, and 7 bases stayed unmatched. CDR3 amino acids: CASSEQGGGNTEAFF. CDR3 in DNA: TGTGCCAGCAGCGAACAGGGGGGCGGCAACACTGAAGCTTTCTTT.

The chain carries TRBV13 and TRBJ1-2; D uncertain. Trimming cost V 5 bases and J 2 bases, with 21 bases left between them. This CDR3 spans 17 amino acids. Looked up from germline, CDR1 is PRHDT and CDR2 is FYEKMQ (reference sequence). The CDR3 DNA reads as TGTGCCAGCAGCCACAAATTTTCAAACGACAACAACTATGGCTACACCTTC. This translates into CASSHKFSNDNNYGYTF.

The chain couples TRBV29-1 to TRBJ2-1; D is possibly TRBD2 (6 bases). This CDR3 region has 16 residues. Trimming pared 2 bases from V and 0 bases from J, leaving 14 bases between. Germline-derived CDR1 and CDR2 are SQVTM and ANQGSEA. For the CDR3, the DNA is TGCAGCGTTGAACACCCTAGCGCAAGCTCCTACAATGAGCAGTTCTTC. Amino acid sequence: CSVEHPSASSYNEQFF.

As DNA, the CDR3 is TGTGCCAGCAGCCAGGACAGGGCGGGTGGGGAGCTGTTTTTT. Its translation is CASSQDRAGGELFF. The chain recombines TRBV5-4 with TRBJ2-2; 8 nucleotides align to TRBD1. V was pared by 4 bases and J by 8 bases, with 7 bases of the junction left unmatched. From germline, CDR1 is SGHNT and CDR2 YYREEE (reference sequence). The CDR3 totals 14 residues.

By sample fraction, this clone is medium-sized. V gene TRBV7-9 combines with J gene TRBJ2-7; 11 bases agree with TRBD2. Per the germline V gene, CDR1 is SEHNR and CDR2 is FQNEAQ (reference sequence). The CDR3 loop spans 16 amino acids. V shed 1 base, J shed 2 bases, and the junction held 4 bases outside the gene matches. Here the CDR3 DNA reads TGTGCCAGCAGCTTAGACCGGACTAGCGGGCCCTACGAGCAGTACTTC. Translated: CASSLDRTSGPYEQYF.

The chain combines TRBV29-1 with TRBJ2-1; D is perhaps TRBD2 (6 bases). CDR1 SQVTM and CDR2 ANQGSEA come from the germline V gene. This CDR3 contains 15 residues. Trimming stripped 7 bases from V and 7 bases from J, with 23 bases between. The CDR3 DNA is TGCAGCGCCACAACGTTCGGTCAGGGAGGAAATGAGCAGTTCTTC. It translates to CSATTFGQGGNEQFF.

The CDR3 reads CASSALEGQGYTF. CDR3 DNA sequence: TGTGCCAGCAGCGCGCTAGAGGGGCAAGGCTACACCTTC. This sequence joins TRBV9 and TRBJ1-2, with D tentatively TRBD1 (5 bases). Germline values: CDR1 SGDLS, CDR2 YYNGEE. Between the trimmed V and J ends, which lost 3 bases and 8 bases, there was a span of 14 bases. This CDR3 contains 13 residues.

The chain joins TRBV2 to TRBJ1-2; D not certain. The V gene's germline CDR1 is SNHLY and CDR2 FYNNEI. The CDR3 extends over 14 amino acids. Trimming left V 8 bases short and J 8 bases short, with 21 bases between. The CDR3 DNA follows: TGTGCCAGCCTTTGGGAAGACCCGACCGGAGGCTACACCTTC. Translating gives CASLWEDPTGGYTF.

V gene TRBV28 combines with J gene TRBJ1-5; D is unresolved. V was pared by 2 bases and J by 5 bases, with 10 bases between. Germline CDR1 and CDR2: MDHEN and SYDVKM. The CDR3 has 14 residues. The CDR3 nucleotides are TGTGCCAGCAGTTTACCCTCCCAGGATCAGCCCCAGCATTTT. It translates to CASSLPSQDQPQHF.

This clone has more than one count but fewer than ten. This rearrangement joins TRBV7-9 to TRBJ2-7; D is unclear. CDR1 and CDR2 from the germline V gene are SEHNR and FQNEAQ (reference sequence). Between the trimmed V and J ends, which lost 3 bases and 3 bases, there was a span of 9 bases. The CDR3 contains 13 residues. Written as DNA, the CDR3 is TGTGCCAGCAGCTTTGGGCAGATCTACGAGCAGTACTTC. This sequence encodes CASSFGQIYEQYF.

The chain combines TRBV30 with TRBJ2-7; D ambiguous. CDR1 is GTSNPN and CDR2 is SVGIG in the germline V gene (reference sequence). The ends were cut back, 1 base at V and 3 bases at J, with 13 bases in the middle. The CDR3 runs 14 residues. The CDR3 reads CAWSASENFYEQYF. In DNA form, the CDR3 reads TGTGCCTGGAGTGCGTCGGAGAATTTCTACGAGCAGTACTTC.

The CDR3, as DNA: TGTGCCAGCGGAAACAGGGCCTCTAATGAAAAACTGTTTTTT. Translation: CASGNRASNEKLFF. The chain has TRBV6-5 and TRBJ1-4; tentative D call: TRBD1 (6 bases). The CDR3 has 14 amino acids. The V gene lost 8 bases and the J gene lost 3 bases, with 13 bases spanning the gap. Germline CDR1 is MNHEY and CDR2 is SVGAGI.

The CDR3 here is CASSAPRAGSSYEQYF. CDR3 DNA: TGTGCCAGCAGCGCCCCTCGGGCGGGAAGCTCCTACGAGCAGTACTTC. The chain carries TRBV6-6 and TRBJ2-7; a possible D gene is TRBD2 (6 bases). Trimming pared 6 bases from V and 0 bases from J, leaving 18 bases between. This CDR3 spans 16 amino acids. The germline V gene encodes CDR1 MNHNY and CDR2 SVGAGI (reference sequence).

The chain employs TRBV6-5 and TRBJ2-7; D gene ambiguous. This CDR3 region has 13 residues. The germline gives CDR1 MNHEY, CDR2 SVGAGI. V was shortened by 0 bases and J by 3 bases, with 6 bases between the two germline ends. In nucleotides, the CDR3 is TGTGCCAGCAGTTACTCGGACGGCTACGAGCAGTACTTC. Its protein product is CASSYSDGYEQYF.

This CDR3 is CASSFGQNNDGYTF. The CDR3 DNA is TGCGCCAGCAGCTTCGGGCAGAACAATGATGGCTACACCTTC. The chain couples TRBV5-1 to TRBJ1-2; no definite D call. The CDR3 length is 14 residues. Germline V gene lookup returns CDR1 SGHRS and CDR2 YFSETQ. The V end lost 2 bases, the J end lost 6 bases, and 14 bases lay between the germline ends.

V is TRBV2 and J is TRBJ1-3, with D uncertain. There are 15 residues in the CDR3. Germline CDR1 is SNHLY and CDR2 is FYNNEI. V gave up 4 bases and J gave up 3 bases, with 13 bases separating them. CDR3 DNA: TGTGCCAGCAGTGGGGAAGGGCCACTTGGAAACACCATATATTTT. Translated, it gives CASSGEGPLGNTIYF.

The V call is TRBV11-3, the J call TRBJ2-2, with D hard to call. CDR3 length: 15 residues. Germline V gives CDR1 SGHNT, CDR2 YENEEA. V dropped 2 bases and J dropped 2 bases, with 9 bases sitting between them. CDR3 bases: TGTGCCAGCAGCTTACGTTCTGCTAACACCGGGGAGCTGTTTTTT. This gives the protein CASSLRSANTGELFF.

The DNA for the CDR3 is TGTGCCAGCAGCTCCCAAGGCGCTAGCAATGAGCAGTTCTTC. Its translation is CASSSQGASNEQFF. The V call is TRBV7-2, the J call TRBJ2-1; no reliable D call. This CDR3 comprises 14 residues. From germline, CDR1 is SGHTA and CDR2 FQGNSA. Deletions cut 4 bases from V and 6 bases from J, with 13 bases between.

This chain links TRBV27 with TRBJ2-7, with D unresolved. Trimming stripped 9 bases from V and 4 bases from J, with 7 bases between. This CDR3 has 10 amino acids. Germline V lookup: CDR1 MNHEY, CDR2 SMNVEV (reference sequence). As DNA, the CDR3 is TGTGCCAGTGGTGAATACGAGCAGTACTTC. Translation: CASGEYEQYF.

The V and J genes are TRBV6-5 and TRBJ1-5; D not certain. The CDR3 has 12 residues. Looked up from germline, CDR1 is MNHEY and CDR2 is SVGAGI. V lost 0 bases and J 7 bases, leaving 4 bases between the germline ends. CDR3 region: CASSYSFQPQHF. The CDR3, as DNA: TGTGCCAGCAGTTACTCTTTCCAGCCCCAGCATTTT.

V and J are TRBV5-1 and TRBJ2-3; either TRBD1 or TRBD2 may supply D (5 bases each). Per the germline V gene, CDR1 is SGHRS and CDR2 is YFSETQ. The CDR3 is 14 residues long. V was shortened by 2 bases and J by 5 bases, with 12 bases between the two germline ends. In DNA, the CDR3 is TGCGCCAGCAGCTTAAGAGAGGGGATAGATACGCAGTATTTT. This encodes CASSLREGIDTQYF.

The chain links TRBV29-1 to TRBJ1-2; weak D call: TRBD1 (5 bases). Germline assignment: CDR1 SQVTM and CDR2 ANQGSEA. Trimming cost V 7 bases and J 3 bases, with 15 bases left between them. This CDR3 is 13 amino acids long. CDR3 DNA sequence: TGCAGCGCCGACCCAGGGATGGACTATGGCTACACCTTC. This sequence encodes CSADPGMDYGYTF.

V and J are TRBV7-2 and TRBJ2-7; D is ambiguous. The V gene's germline CDR1 is SGHTA and CDR2 FQGNSA. The ends were cut back, 3 bases at V and 7 bases at J, with 13 bases in the middle. This CDR3 comprises 13 residues. CDR3 nucleotides: TGTGCCAGCAGCTTCACGAGCCGTATAGAGCAGTACTTC. This codes for CASSFTSRIEQYF.

V gene TRBV10-2 combines with J gene TRBJ2-7; the match to TRBD1 covers 8 bases. The CDR3 runs 13 residues. V lost 8 bases and J lost 6; bases outside the gene matches: 9. Germline V gene sequence: CDR1 WSHSY, CDR2 SAAADI. The CDR3: CASSGQGGGEQYF. The CDR3 DNA sequence: TGCGCCAGCTCCGGACAGGGAGGAGGCGAGCAGTACTTC.

V usage is TRBV7-2 and J usage is TRBJ2-1; 11 bases are a match to TRBD2. Germline V CDR1 and CDR2: SGHTA, FQGNSA. J lost 9 bases, V lost 3 bases, and 13 bases had no gene match. The CDR3 sequence is 17 residues long. The CDR3 DNA follows: TGTGCCAGCAGCTTCCAGTCCCAACTAGCGGGAGCCGGTGAGCAGTTCTTC. It specifies CASSFQSQLAGAGEQFF.

This chain uses TRBV5-4 with TRBJ2-5; D gene ambiguous. In germline, CDR1 is SGHNT, CDR2 YYREEE (reference sequence). The V end was cut by 4 bases, the J end by 2 bases, with 9 bases between. The CDR3 has 13 residues. CDR3 protein: CASSPDEQETQYF. As DNA, the CDR3 is TGTGCCAGCAGCCCCGACGAACAAGAGACCCAGTACTTC.